This T cell receptor (beta chain) appears in the sequencing data of a study of blood T cells in healthy people across ages. Each donor supplied approximately 10 milliliters of peripheral blood. V shed 2 bases and J shed 6 bases, with 8 bases lying between them. Germline values: CDR1 SQVTM, CDR2 ANQGSEA. This CDR3 is 12 amino acids long. Study results and limitations: Measured against age, TCR beta diversity per million T cells decreased in a roughly linear manner.

This clonotype has more than one count but fewer than ten. Its antigen is not known. Combining a sample-barcoded 5' primer with a J-beta primer mix, a second PCR ran for roughly 6 to 11 cycles. TCRdb passed the 5' RACE reads through MiXCR, listing each CDR3 protein once. The sample lists roughly 830,000 distinct CDR3 sequences, under 80% occurring once. The chain carries TRBV29-1 and TRBJ2-1, with D possibly being TRBD1 (5 bases). This TCR came from a man between 25 and 39 years old in good health. The specimen was blood. CDR3 residues: CSVEQGSNEQFF. The DNA of the CDR3 is TGCAGCGTTGAACAGGGTAGCAATGAGCAGTTCTTC.